This T cell receptor (beta chain) was sequenced for a study of vaccination and CD4 T cells after COVID-19. In the study overall: Median draw time for post-COVID samples was roughly 96 days post-diagnosis (range 35 to 161). Blood was drawn a median around 66 days post second dose, range 14 to 241.

Treatment described: roughly ten-day PBMC culture with coronavirus spike peptide pools or control peptides (ViraFEST assay). The count of this clonotype is one. Its antigen is not identified. The CDR3 consists of 14 residues. Germline V gene data show CDR1 as SGHRS and CDR2 as YFSETQ. With 4 bases removed from V and 5 bases from J, the gap between germline ends came to 13 bases. The assay that was used to sequence DNA from cultured CD4+ T cells was the Oncomine TCR Beta short-read assay. MiXCR, applied by TCRdb to the PCR reads, yields one record per CDR3 protein. This table has around 10,000 distinct CDR3 sequences, about 60% appearing once.

The rearrangement joins TRBV5-1 to TRBJ2-1, with D perhaps matching TRBD1 or TRBD2 (7 bases each). Sequenced material: CD4+ T cells from blood, cultured in vitro. This receptor was identified in a human donor who had recovered from COVID-19. This CDR3 is CASSPGGGNNEQFF. CDR3 nucleotides: TGCGCCAGCAGCCCAGGGGGGGGAAACAATGAGCAGTTCTTC.